Included here is one T cell receptor beta chain sequence, with context. The CDR3 is 15 amino acids. CDR1 and CDR2 from the germline V gene are MDHEN and SYDVKM. Unmatched junction bases numbered 8, after V lost 6 bases and J lost 4 bases. Method: immunoSEQ multiplex PCR; TCRdb's copy keeps in-frame clones and lacks some. The sample consists of around 100,000 clones, roughly nine tenths of them appearing once. The sample comes from a study of control samples from healthy donors and cancer patients. Input material: blood. The chain recombines TRBV28 with TRBJ2-1; 8 nucleotides agree with TRBD1. The sequence came from a woman between 18 and 29 years old in good health. The CDR3 region has the DNA TGTGCCAGCAGGTACGACAGGGGCAAATACAATGAGCAGTTCTTC. It yields the protein CASRYDRGKYNEQFF.